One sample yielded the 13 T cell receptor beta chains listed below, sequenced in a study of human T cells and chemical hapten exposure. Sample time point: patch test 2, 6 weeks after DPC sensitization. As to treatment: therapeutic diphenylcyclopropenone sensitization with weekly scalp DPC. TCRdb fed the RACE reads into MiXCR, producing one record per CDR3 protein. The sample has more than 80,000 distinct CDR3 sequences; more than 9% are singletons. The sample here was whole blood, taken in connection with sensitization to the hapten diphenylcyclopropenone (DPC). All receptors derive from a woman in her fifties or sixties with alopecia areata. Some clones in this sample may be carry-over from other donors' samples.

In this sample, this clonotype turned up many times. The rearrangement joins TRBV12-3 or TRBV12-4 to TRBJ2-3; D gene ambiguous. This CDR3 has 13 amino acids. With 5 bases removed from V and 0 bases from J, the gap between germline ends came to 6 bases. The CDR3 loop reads CASSPISTDTQYF. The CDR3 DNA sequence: TGTGCCAGCAGTCCGATTAGCACAGATACGCAGTATTTT.

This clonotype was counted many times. This CDR3 is CASSLSQDRGTQYF. In DNA form, the CDR3 reads TGTGCCAGCAGCTTATCGCAGGACAGGGGAACCCAGTACTTC. The chain combines TRBV7-9 with TRBJ2-5, with 9 bases lining up with TRBD1. V trimming: 2 bases; J trimming: 8 bases; junction bases outside the gene matches: 6. CDR1 is SEHNR and CDR2 is FQNEAQ in the germline V gene (reference sequence). The CDR3 runs to 14 residues.

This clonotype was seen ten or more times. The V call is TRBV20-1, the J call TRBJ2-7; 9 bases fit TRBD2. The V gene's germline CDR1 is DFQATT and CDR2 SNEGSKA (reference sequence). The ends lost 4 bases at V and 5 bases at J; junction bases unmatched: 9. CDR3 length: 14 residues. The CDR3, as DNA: TGCAGTGCTATATTACGGGCGGGAGGGGACGAGCAGTACTTC. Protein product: CSAILRAGGDEQYF.

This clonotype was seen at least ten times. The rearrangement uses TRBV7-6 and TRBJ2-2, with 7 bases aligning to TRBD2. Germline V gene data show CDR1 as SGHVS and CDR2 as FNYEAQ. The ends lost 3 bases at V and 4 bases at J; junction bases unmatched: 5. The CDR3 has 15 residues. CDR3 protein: CASSLGRELTGELFF. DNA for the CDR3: TGTGCCAGCAGCTTGGGGCGGGAGCTCACCGGGGAGCTGTTTTTT.

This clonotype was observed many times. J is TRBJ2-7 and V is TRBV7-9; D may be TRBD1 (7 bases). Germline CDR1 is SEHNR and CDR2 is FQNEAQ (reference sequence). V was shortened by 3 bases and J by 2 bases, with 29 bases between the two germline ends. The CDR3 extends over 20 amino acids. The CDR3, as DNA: TGTGCCAGCAGCTTGCCTCGGCAAATCTCAGGGGGGCTGATCCCCTACGAGCAGTACTTC. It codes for CASSLPRQISGGLIPYEQYF.

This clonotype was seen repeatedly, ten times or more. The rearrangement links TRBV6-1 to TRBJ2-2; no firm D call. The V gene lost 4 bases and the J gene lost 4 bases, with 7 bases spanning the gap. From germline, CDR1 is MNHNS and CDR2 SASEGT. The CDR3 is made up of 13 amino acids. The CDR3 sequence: CASSATSTGELFF. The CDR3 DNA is TGTGCCAGCAGTGCCACAAGCACCGGGGAGCTGTTTTTT.

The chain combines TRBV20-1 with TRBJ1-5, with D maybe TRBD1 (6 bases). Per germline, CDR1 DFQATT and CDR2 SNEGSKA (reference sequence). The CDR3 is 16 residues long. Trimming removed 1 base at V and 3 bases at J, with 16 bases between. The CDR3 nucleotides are TGCAGTGCTAGAGCTGAGGGGGGCTTGTACAATCAGCCCCAGCATTTT. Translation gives CSARAEGGLYNQPQHF.

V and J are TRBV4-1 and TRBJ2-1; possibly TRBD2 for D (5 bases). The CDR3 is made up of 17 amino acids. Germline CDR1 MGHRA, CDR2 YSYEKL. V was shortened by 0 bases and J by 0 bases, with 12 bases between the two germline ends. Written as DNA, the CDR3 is TGCGCCAGCAGCCAAGAGCGAGGGCAGAGCTCCTACAATGAGCAGTTCTTC. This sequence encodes CASSQERGQSSYNEQFF.

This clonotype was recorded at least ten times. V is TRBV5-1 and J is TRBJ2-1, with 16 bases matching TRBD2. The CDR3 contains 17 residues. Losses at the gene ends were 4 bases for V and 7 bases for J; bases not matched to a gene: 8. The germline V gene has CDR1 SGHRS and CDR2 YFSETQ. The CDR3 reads CASSPPPGLAGGNEQFF. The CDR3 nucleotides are TGCGCCAGCAGCCCCCCCCCGGGACTAGCGGGAGGGAATGAGCAGTTCTTC.

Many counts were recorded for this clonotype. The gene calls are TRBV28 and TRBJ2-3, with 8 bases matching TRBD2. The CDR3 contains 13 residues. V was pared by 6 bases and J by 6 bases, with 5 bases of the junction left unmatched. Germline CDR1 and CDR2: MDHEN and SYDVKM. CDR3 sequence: CASRGTSFDTQYF. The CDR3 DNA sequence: TGTGCCAGCAGGGGGACTAGTTTTGATACGCAGTATTTT.

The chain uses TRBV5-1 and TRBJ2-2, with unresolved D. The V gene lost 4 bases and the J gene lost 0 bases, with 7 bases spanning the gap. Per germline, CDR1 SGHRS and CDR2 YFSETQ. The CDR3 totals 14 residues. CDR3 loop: CASSPSANTGELFF. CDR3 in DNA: TGCGCCAGCAGCCCCTCGGCGAACACCGGGGAGCTGTTTTTT.

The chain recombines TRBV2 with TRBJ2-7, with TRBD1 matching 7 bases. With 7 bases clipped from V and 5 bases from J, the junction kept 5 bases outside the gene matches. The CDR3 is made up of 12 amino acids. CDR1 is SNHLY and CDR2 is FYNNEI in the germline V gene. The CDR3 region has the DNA TGTGCCAGCACACAGGGGTTTGACGAGCAGTACTTC. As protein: CASTQGFDEQYF.

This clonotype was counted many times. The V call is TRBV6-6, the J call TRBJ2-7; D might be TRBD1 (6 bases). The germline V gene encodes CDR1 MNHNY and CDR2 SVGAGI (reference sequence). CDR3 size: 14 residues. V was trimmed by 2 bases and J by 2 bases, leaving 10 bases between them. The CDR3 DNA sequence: TGTGCCAGCAGTTACCTAACAGGGACCTACGAGCAGTACTTC. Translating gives CASSYLTGTYEQYF.